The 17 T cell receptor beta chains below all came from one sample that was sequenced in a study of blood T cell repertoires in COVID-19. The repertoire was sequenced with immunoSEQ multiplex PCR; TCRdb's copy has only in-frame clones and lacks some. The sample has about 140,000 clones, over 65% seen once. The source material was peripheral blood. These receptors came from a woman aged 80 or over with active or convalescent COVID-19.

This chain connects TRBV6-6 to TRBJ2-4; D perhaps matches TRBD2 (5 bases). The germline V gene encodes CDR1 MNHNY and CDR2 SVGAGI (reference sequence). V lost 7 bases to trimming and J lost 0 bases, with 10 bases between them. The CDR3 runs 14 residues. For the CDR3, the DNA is TGTGCCAGCAATGAGGGAGTAGCCAAAAACATTCAGTACTTC. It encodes CASNEGVAKNIQYF.

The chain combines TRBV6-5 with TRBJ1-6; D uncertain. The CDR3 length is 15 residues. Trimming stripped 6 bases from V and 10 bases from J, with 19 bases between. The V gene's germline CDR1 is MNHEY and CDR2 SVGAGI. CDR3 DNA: TGTGCCAGCAGCGGACTCCCCAATCAGAACTCACCCCTCCACTTT. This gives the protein CASSGLPNQNSPLHF.

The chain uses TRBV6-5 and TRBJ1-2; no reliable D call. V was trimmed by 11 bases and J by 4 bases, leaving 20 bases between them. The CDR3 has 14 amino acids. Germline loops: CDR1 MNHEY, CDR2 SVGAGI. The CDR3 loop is CASQPEEYPYGYTF. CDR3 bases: TGTGCCTCTCAACCGGAGGAGTACCCCTATGGCTACACCTTC.

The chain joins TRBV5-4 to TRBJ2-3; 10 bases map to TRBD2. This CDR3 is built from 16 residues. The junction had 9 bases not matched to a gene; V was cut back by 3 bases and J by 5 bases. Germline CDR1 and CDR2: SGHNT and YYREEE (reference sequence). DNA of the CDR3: TGTGCCAGCAGCTCCTTAGCGGGGGGTTCCGGAGATACGCAGTATTTT. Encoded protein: CASSSLAGGSGDTQYF.

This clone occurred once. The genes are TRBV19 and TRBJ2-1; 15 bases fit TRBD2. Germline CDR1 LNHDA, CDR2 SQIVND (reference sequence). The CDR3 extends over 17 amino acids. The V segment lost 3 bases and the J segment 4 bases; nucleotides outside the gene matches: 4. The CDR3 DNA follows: TGTGCCAGTAGTATCGGGACTAGCGGGGGGAAATACAATGAGCAGTTCTTC. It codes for CASSIGTSGGKYNEQFF.

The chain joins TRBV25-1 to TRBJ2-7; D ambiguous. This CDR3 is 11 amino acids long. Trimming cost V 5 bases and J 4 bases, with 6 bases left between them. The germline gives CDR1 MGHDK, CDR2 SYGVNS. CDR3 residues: CASSFGYEQYF. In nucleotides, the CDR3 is TGTGCCAGCAGTTTCGGGTACGAGCAGTACTTC.

The CDR3 DNA is TGTGCCAGCAGCCAAGCGATAGCGGGGGAGCTGTTTTTT. Translation gives CASSQAIAGELFF. The chain joins TRBV3-1 (or the pseudogene TRBV3-2) to TRBJ2-2; tentative D call: TRBD2 (5 bases). The germline gives CDR1 LGHDT, CDR2 YNNKEL (reference sequence). Trimming took 1 base from V and 8 from J, leaving 8 bases between them. The CDR3 runs 13 residues.

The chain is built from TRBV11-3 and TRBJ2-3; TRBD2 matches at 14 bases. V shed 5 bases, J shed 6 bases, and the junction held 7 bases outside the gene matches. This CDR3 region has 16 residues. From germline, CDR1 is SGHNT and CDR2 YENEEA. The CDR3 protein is CASSEGRLAGGDTQYF. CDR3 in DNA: TGTGCCAGCAGCGAGGGGCGACTAGCGGGGGGGGATACGCAGTATTTT. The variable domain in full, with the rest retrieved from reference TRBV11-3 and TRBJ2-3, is EAGVVQSPRYKIIEKKQPVAFWCNPISGHNTLYWYLQNLGQGPELLIRYENEEAVDDSQLPKDRFSAERLKGVDSTLKIQPAELGDSAVYLCASSEGRLAGGDTQYFGPGTRLTVL.

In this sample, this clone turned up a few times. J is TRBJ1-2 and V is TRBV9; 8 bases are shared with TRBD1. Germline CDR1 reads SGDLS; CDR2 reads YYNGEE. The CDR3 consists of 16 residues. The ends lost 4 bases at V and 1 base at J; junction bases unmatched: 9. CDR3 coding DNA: TGTGCCAGCAGCCCCGGTGATACAGGGGGTAACTATGGCTACACCTTC. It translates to CASSPGDTGGNYGYTF.

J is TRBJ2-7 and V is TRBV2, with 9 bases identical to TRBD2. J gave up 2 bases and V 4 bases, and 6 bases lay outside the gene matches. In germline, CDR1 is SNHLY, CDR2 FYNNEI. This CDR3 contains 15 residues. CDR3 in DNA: TGTGCCAGCAGTGTCGTGCCTAGCGGGGCCTACGAGCAGTACTTC. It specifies CASSVVPSGAYEQYF.

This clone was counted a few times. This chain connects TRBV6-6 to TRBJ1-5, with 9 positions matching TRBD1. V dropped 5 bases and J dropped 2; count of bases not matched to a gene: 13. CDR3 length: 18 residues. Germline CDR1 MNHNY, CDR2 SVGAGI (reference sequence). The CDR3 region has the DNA TGTGCCAGCAGTCCCCCGGGACAGGGAGGTTTTGGCAATCAGCCCCAGCATTTT. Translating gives CASSPPGQGGFGNQPQHF.

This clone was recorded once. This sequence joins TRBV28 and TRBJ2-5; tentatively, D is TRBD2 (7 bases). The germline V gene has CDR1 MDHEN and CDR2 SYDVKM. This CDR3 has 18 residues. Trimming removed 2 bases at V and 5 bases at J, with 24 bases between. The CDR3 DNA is TGTGCCAGCAGTTTAGGGGATCATCGGGGGGCCATCCGGGAGACCCAGTACTTC. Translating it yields CASSLGDHRGAIRETQYF.

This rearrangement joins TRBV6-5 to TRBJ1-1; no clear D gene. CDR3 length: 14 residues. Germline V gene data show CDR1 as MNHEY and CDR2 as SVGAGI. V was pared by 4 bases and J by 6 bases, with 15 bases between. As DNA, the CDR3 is TGTGCCAGCAGTTTGTCGACCCCGAGGGCTGAAGCTTTCTTT. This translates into CASSLSTPRAEAFF.

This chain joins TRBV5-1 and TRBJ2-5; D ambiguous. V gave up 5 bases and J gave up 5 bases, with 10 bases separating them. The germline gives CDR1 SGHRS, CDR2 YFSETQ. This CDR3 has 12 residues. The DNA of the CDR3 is TGCGCCAGCAGAATACTCTGGGAGACCCAGTACTTC. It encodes CASRILWETQYF.

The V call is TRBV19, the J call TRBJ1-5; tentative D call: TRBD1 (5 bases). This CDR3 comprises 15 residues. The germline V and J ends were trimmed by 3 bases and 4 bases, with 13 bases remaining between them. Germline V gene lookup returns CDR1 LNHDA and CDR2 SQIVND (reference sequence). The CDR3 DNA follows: TGTGCCAGTAGTATGTCCGACAGAAAGAATCAGCCCCAGCATTTT. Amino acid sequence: CASSMSDRKNQPQHF. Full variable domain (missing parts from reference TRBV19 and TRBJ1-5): DGGITQSPKYLFRKEGQNVTLSCEQNLNHDAMYWYRQDPGQGLRLIYYSQIVNDFQKGDIAEGYSVSREKKESFPLTVTSAQKNPTAFYLCASSMSDRKNQPQHFGDGTRLSIL.

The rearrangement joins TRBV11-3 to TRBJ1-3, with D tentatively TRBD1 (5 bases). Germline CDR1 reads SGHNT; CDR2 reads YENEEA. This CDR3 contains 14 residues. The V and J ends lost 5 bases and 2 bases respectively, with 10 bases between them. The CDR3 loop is CASSRGGAGNTIYF. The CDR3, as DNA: TGTGCCAGCAGCCGGGGGGGAGCTGGAAACACCATATATTTT.

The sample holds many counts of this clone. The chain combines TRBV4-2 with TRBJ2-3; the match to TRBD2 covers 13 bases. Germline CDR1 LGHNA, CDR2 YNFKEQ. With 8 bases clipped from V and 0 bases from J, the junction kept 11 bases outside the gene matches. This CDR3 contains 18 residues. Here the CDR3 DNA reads TGTGCCAGCGGTAGAACAGGGACTAGCGGGGCTAGCACAGATACGCAGTATTTT. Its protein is CASGRTGTSGASTDTQYF.